This note documents a single T cell receptor (beta chain) sequence. The data stem from a study of technical replicates of blood from several donors. The trim removed 1 base at V and 5 bases at J, leaving 7 bases unmatched. The germline V gene encodes CDR1 SNHLY and CDR2 FYNNEI. CDR3 size: 15 residues. Profiled with immunoSEQ multiplex PCR; TCRdb holds only in-frame clones, not every one. The sample has roughly 87,000 clones, 94% seen once. The sequence was obtained from a human donor in good health. The chain uses TRBV2 and TRBJ2-5; the match to TRBD2 covers 7 bases. The sample taken for sequencing was T cells isolated from PBMCs. CDR3: CASSEELGGGETQYF. CDR3 DNA: TGTGCCAGCAGTGAAGAGTTGGGGGGAGGGGAGACCCAGTACTTC.